This TCR beta chain was recorded in a study of blood T cells in healthy people across ages (dated by TCRdb to between 2014 and 2017). For the wider study: In model experiments, template switching captured about one uniquely barcoded TCR beta cDNA molecule for every two T cells. Donors of different ages were randomly distributed across sequencing lanes to avoid experimental bias. The study measured age-related changes in TCR beta repertoire diversity using deep sequencing normalized with unique cDNA molecular identifiers. For two donors (one aged 18 to 30 and one aged 80 or older), the study analyzed two additional independent replicas of 1 million unique cDNA reads from the same blood draw. The donors were divided into four age groups: young (average around 15 years), middle-aged (under 40), aged (around 59) and long-lived (more than 75). Findings and caveats that apply to the study as a whole: Total diversity estimates from one million sequenced T cells were considered lower bounds and underestimates. Compared with the aged group, more naive CD4+ T cells, fewer expanded clones and increased TCR diversity were shown by the long-lived group, suggesting age selection. As age increased, observed TCR beta diversity per million T cells dropped in a roughly linear way, and a significant reduction was already evident by age roughly 36. Because profiling used bulk unsorted PBMCs, naive and antigen-experienced compartments could not be compared conclusively. The CMV infection status of donors was not known, potentially confounding age-related changes in expanded clonotypes. Observed TCR beta diversity correlated strongly with the percentage of naive T cells measured by flow cytometry.

Including cysteine and phenylalanine, the CDR3 has 12 amino acids. Only the CDR3 region is kept as DNA, spanning 36 bases read in frame from base 1. V loses 5 bases, J loses 8 bases, and the germline ends lie 9 bases apart. The germline V gene sets CDR1 to MDHEN and CDR2 to SYDVKM. Points on this clonotype: Its binding antigen is unknown. No qualities accompany the bases; no much larger clone lies one base away.

Donors were roughly 40 systemically healthy Caucasian individuals from Russia aged about 6 to 100 years. Each donor gave around 9.5 milliliters of peripheral blood, collected into EDTA-treated Vacutainer tubes. Ficoll-Paque density-gradient centrifugation was used to isolate PBMCs, with at least 6.5 million per sample. Total RNA was extracted from PBMCs with Trizol reagent, with at least 5.5 micrograms obtained per sample. For every donor, an aliquot of PBMCs went through flow cytometry to measure the percentages of naive CD45RAhigh/CD27high T cells. Receptors were amplified or captured by 5' RACE. The listed sequencing device is Illumina HiSeq 2500. A second PCR of roughly 7 to 12 cycles was run with a J-beta primer mix and a sample-barcoded 5' primer. A template-switch 5' adaptor carrying 12 random nucleotides introduced a unique molecular identifier onto each TCR beta cDNA molecule. Each sample yielded at least 2.5 million CDR3-containing paired-end reads. The Mint cDNA synthesis kit, primed by a TRBC-specific oligonucleotide, was used to synthesize first-strand cDNA from all RNA. All cDNA was treated with uracil-DNA glycosylase and then went through a first 18-cycle PCR with the universal primers M1SS and BC2_uni_R. The study's processing was this. Each sample was normalized by randomly selecting 1 million high-quality reads, each carrying a distinct molecular identifier. Reads sharing molecular identifiers were discarded rather than binned into consensus sequences. MiTCR, set to a Q25 quality threshold and the strictest error-elimination algorithm, was used for CDR3 identification, clonotype clustering and error correction. A nonparametric unseen species model with Euler transformation was used to estimate lower-bound total TCR beta diversity. The raw public reads went through TCRdb reprocessing: fastp at Q25, MiXCR clone calling, in-frame beta chains kept. Under each unique CDR3 protein, matching rows form one entry showing the most common genes and DNA. TCRdb's processing, not the authors' own work, is the source of the V and J calls. The sample contains about 1.6 million distinct CDR3 sequences, about 35% of them found a single time. Clones ranked in the top ten supply approximately 10% of the sample.

Recombination joined TRBV28 with TRBJ1-4, with the D gene too uncertain to name. The specimen was blood. The origin of this receptor is a young woman in good health. The CDR3 in this case is CASSHLREKLFF. The DNA reads as follows: TGTGCCAGCAGTCACCTCAGGGAAAAACTGTTTTTT.